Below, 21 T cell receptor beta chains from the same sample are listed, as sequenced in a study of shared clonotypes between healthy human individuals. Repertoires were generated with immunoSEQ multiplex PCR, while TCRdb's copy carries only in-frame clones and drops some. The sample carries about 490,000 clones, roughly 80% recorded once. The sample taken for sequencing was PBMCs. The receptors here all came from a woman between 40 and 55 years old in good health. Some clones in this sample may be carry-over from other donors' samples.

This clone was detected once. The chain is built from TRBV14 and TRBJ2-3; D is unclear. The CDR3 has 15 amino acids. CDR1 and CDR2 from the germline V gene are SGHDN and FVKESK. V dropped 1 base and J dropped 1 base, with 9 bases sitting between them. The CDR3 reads CASSQVLGGTDTQYF. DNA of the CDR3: TGTGCCAGCAGCCAAGTCCTAGGTGGCACAGATACGCAGTATTTT.

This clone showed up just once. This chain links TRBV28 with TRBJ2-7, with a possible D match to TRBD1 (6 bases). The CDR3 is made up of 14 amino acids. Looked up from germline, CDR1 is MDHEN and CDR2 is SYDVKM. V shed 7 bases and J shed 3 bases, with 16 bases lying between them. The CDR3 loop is CASTSWDMRYEQYF. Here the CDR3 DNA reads TGTGCCAGCACCTCCTGGGACATGCGCTACGAGCAGTACTTC.

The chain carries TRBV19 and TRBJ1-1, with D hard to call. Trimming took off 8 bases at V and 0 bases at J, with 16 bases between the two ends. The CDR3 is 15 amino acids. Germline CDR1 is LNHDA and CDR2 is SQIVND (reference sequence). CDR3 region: CASVRALGMNTEAFF. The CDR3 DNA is TGTGCCAGTGTTCGGGCATTGGGAATGAACACTGAAGCTTTCTTT. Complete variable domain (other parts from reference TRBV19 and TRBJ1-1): DGGITQSPKYLFRKEGQNVTLSCEQNLNHDAMYWYRQDPGQGLRLIYYSQIVNDFQKGDIAEGYSVSREKKESFPLTVTSAQKNPTAFYLCASVRALGMNTEAFFGQGTRLTVV.

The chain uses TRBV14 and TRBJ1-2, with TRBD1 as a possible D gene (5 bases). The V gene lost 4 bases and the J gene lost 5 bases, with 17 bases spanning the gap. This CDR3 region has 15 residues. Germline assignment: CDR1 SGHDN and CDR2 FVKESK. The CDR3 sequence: CASSPRLHGGYGYTF. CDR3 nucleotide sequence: TGTGCCAGCAGCCCTCGACTACATGGGGGTTATGGCTACACCTTC.

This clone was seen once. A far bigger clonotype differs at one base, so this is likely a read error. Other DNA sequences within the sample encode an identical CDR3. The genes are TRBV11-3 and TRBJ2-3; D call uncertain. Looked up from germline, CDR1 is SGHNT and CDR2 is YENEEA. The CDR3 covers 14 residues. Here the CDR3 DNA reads TGTGCTAGCAGCCCCCGGAGAAGCACAGATACGCAGTATTTT. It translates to CASSPRRSTDTQYF.

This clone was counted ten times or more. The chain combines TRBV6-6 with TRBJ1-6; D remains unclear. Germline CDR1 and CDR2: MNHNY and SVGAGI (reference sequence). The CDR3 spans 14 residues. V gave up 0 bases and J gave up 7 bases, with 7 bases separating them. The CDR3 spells CASSYSQANSPLHF. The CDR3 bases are TGTGCCAGCAGTTACTCGCAGGCCAATTCACCCCTCCACTTT.

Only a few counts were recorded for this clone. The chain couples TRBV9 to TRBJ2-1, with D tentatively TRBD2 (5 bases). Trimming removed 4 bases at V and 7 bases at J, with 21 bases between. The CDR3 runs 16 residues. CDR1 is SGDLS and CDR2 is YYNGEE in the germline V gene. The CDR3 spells CASSPNGGGDENEQFF. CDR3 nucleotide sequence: TGTGCCAGCAGCCCAAACGGAGGTGGGGATGAGAATGAGCAGTTCTTC.

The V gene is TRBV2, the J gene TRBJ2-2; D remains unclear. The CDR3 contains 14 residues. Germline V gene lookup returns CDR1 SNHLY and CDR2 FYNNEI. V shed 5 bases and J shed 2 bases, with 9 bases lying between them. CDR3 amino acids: CASSPDTNTGELFF. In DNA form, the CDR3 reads TGTGCCAGCAGTCCCGACACAAACACCGGGGAGCTGTTTTTT.

The CDR3 spells CASSYSPNSYEQYF. CDR3 nucleotides: TGTGCCAGCAGTTACTCCCCGAACTCCTACGAGCAGTACTTC. The genes are TRBV6-5 and TRBJ2-7, with no clear D. The V gene's germline CDR1 is MNHEY and CDR2 SVGAGI. V lost 0 bases, J lost 0 bases, and 6 bases lay in between. CDR3 length: 14 amino acids.

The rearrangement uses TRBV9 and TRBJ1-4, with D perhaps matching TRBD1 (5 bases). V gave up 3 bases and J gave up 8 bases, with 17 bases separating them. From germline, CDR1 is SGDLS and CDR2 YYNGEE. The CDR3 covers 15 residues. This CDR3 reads CASSADAGGEEKLFF. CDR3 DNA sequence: TGTGCCAGCAGCGCTGACGCCGGGGGGGAAGAAAAACTGTTTTTT.

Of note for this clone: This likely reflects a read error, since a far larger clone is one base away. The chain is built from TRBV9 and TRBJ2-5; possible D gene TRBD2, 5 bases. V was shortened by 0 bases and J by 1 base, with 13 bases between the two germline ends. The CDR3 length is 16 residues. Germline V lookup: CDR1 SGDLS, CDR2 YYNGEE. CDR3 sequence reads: CASSVGDSDLQETQYF. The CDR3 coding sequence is TGTGCCAGCAGCGTAGGCGATAGCGACCTCCAAGAGACCCAGTACTTC.

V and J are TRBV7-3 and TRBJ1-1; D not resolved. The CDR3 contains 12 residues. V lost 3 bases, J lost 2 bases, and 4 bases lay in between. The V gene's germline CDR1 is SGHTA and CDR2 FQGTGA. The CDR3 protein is CASSFLNTEAFF. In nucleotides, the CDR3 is TGTGCCAGCAGCTTTTTAAACACTGAAGCTTTCTTT.

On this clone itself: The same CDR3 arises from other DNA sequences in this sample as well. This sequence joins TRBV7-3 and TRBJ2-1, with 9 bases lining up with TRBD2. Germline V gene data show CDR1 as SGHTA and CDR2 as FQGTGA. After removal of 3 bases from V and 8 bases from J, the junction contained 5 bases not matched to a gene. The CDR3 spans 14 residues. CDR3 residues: CASSLGLAADEQFF. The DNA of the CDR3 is TGTGCCAGCAGCTTGGGACTAGCTGCCGATGAGCAGTTCTTC.

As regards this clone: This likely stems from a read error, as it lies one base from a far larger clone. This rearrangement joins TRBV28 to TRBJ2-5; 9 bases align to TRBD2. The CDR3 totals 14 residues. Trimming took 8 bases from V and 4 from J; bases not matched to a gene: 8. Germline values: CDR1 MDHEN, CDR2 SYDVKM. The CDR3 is CASAAAGGRETQYF. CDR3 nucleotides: TGTGCCAGCGCGGCGGCGGGAGGGAGAGAGACCCAGTACTTC.

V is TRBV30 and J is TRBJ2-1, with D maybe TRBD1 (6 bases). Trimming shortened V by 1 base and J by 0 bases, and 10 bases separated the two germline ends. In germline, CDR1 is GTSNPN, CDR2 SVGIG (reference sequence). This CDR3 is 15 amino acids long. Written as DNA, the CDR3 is TGTGCCTGGAGTGCCGGGACAAGCTCCTACAATGAGCAGTTCTTC. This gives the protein CAWSAGTSSYNEQFF.

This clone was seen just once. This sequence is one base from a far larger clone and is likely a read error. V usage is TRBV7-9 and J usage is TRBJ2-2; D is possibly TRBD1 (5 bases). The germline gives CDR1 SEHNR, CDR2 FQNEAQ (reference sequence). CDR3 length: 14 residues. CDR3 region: CASGLQENTGELFF. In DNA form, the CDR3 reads TGTGCCAGCGGCTTACAGGAGAACACCGGGGAGCTGTTTTTT.

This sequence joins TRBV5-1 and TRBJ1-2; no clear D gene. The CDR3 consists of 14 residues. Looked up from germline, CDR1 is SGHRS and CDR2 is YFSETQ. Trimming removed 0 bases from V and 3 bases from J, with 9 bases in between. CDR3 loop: CASSLGGGHYGYTF. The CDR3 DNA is TGCGCCAGCAGCTTGGGAGGCGGACACTATGGCTACACCTTC.

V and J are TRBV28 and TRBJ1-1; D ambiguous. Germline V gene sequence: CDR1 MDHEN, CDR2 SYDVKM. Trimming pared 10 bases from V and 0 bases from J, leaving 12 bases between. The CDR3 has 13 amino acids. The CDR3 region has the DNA TGTGCCACAGGTGTCAGGATGAACACTGAAGCTTTCTTT. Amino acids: CATGVRMNTEAFF.

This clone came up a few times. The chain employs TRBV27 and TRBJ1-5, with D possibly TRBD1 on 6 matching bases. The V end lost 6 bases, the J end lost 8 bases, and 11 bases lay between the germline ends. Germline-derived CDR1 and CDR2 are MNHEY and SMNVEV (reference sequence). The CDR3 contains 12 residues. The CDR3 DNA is TGTGCCAGCAGGAGACAGGATGAGCCCCAGCATTTT. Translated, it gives CASRRQDEPQHF.

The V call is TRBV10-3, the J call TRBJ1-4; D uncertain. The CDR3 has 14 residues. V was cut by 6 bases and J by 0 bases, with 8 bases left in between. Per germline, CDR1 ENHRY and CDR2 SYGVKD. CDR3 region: CAIREGATNEKLFF. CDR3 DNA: TGTGCCATCAGGGAGGGTGCAACTAATGAAAAACTGTTTTTT.

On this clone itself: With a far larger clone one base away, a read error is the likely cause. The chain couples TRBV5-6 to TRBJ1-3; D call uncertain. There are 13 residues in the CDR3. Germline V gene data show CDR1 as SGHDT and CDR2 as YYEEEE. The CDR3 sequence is CDSSPGSGNTIYF. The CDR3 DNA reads TGTGACAGCAGCCCCGGCTCTGGAAACACCATATATTTT. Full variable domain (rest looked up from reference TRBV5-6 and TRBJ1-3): DAGVTQSPTHLIKTRGQQVTLRCSPKSGHDTVSWYQQALGQGPQFIFQYYEEEERQRGNFPDRFSGHQFPNYSSELNVNALLLGDSALYLCDSSPGSGNTIYFGEGSWLTVV.